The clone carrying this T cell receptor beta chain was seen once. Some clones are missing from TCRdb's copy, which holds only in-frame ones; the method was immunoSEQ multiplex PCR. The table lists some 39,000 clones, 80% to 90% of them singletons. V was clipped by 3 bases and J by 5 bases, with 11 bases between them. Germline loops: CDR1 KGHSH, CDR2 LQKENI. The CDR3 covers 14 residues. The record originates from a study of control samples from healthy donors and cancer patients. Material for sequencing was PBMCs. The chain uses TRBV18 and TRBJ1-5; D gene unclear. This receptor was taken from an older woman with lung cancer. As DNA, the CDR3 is TGTGCCAGCTCACCCAAAGGACGGGATCAGCCCCAGCATTTT. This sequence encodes CASSPKGRDQPQHF.